The sequence of this TCR beta chain was determined in a study of cytomegalovirus exposure and HLA in healthy donors. In the PCR, 60 Vbeta and 13 Jbeta primers were used. Repertoires were generated with immunoSEQ multiplex PCR, while TCRdb's copy carries only in-frame clones and drops some. The table lists about 130,000 clones. The CDR3 is 17 amino acids. CDR1 is ENHRY and CDR2 is SYGVKD in the germline V gene. The ends lost 5 bases at V and 6 bases at J; junction bases unmatched: 11. The TCR originated in a woman aged 60-75 years in good health and CMV-seronegative. V is TRBV10-3 and J is TRBJ2-3; 13 positions agree with TRBD2. Sequencing input: PBMCs. The CDR3 reads CAISSQQLAGGPDTQYF. The CDR3, as DNA: TGTGCCATCAGTTCCCAACAACTAGCGGGAGGGCCGGATACGCAGTATTTT.